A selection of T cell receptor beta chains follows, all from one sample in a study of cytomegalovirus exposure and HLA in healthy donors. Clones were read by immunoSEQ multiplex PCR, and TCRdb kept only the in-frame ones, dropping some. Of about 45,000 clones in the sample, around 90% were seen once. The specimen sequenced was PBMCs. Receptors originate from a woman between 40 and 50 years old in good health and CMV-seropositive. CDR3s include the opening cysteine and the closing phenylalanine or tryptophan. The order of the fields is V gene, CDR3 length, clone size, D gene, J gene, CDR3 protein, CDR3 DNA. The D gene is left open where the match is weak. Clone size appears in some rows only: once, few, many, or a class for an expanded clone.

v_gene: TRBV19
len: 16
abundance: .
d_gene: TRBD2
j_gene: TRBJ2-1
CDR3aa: CASSSPLAGEGNEQFF
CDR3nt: TGTGCCAGTAGTTCCCCCCTAGCGGGAGAAGGCAATGAGCAGTTCTTC

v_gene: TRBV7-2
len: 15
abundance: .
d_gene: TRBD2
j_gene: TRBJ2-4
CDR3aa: CASSGGGAAKNIQYF
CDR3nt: TGTGCCAGCAGCGGGGGGGGTGCAGCCAAAAACATTCAGTACTTC

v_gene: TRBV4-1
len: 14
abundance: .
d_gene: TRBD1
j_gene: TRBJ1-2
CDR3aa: CASSRFTGGDGYTF
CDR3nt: TGCGCCAGCAGCCGGTTTACAGGGGGGGATGGCTACACCTTC

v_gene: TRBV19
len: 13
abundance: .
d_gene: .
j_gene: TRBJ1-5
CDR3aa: CASREYSNQPQHF
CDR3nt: TGTGCCAGTAGGGAGTATAGCAATCAGCCCCAGCATTTT

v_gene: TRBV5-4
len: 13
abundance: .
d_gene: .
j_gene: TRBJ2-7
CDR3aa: CASSPGSSYEQYF
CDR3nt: TGTGCCAGCAGCCCCGGGAGCTCCTACGAGCAGTACTTC

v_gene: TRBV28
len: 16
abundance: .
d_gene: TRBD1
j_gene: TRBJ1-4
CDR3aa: CASRGQGPGVYEKLFF
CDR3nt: TGTGCCAGCAGGGGACAGGGGCCCGGGGTGTATGAAAAACTGTTTTTT

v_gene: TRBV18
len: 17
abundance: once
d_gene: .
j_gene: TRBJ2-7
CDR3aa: CASSPPVGGGISYEQYF
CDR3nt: TGTGCCAGCTCACCTCCTGTGGGCGGAGGAATCTCCTACGAGCAGTACTTC

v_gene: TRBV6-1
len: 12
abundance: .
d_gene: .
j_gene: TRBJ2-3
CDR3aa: CASTASGDTQYF
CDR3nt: TGTGCCAGCACGGCGTCAGGGGATACGCAGTATTTT

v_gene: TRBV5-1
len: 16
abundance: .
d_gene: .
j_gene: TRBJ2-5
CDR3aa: CASSLARDLIGETQYF
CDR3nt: TGCGCCAGCAGCTTGGCCCGGGACTTGATTGGAGAGACCCAGTACTTC

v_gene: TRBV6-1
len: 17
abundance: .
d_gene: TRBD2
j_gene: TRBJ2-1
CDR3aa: CASSEAMGLAGVDEQFF
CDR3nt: TGTGCCAGCAGTGAAGCGATGGGACTAGCGGGGGTAGATGAGCAGTTCTTC

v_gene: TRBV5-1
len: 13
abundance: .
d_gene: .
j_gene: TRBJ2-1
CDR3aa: CASNPSGANEQFF
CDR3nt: TGCGCCAGCAACCCGAGTGGGGCGAATGAGCAGTTCTTC

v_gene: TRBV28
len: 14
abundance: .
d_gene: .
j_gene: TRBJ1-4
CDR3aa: CASSLRNTNEKLFF
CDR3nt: TGTGCCAGCAGCCTCAGGAACACGAATGAAAAACTGTTTTTT

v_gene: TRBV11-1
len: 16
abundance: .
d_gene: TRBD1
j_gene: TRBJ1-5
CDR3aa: CASSWGQGSINQPQHF
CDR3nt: TGTGCCAGCAGCTGGGGACAGGGCTCAATAAATCAGCCCCAGCATTTT

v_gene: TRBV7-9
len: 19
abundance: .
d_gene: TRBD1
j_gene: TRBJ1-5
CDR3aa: CASSFERGEGTESNQPQHF
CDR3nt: TGTGCCAGCAGCTTCGAAAGGGGGGAAGGGACAGAGAGCAATCAGCCCCAGCATTTT

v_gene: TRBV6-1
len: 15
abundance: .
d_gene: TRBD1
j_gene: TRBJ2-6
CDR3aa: CASSLTGAGANVLTF
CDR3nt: TGTGCCAGCAGTCTGACAGGGGCCGGGGCCAACGTCCTGACTTTC

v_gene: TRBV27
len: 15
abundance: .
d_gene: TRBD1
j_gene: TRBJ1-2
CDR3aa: CASSSPGQGNYGYTF
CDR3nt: TGTGCCAGCAGTTCACCGGGACAGGGCAACTATGGCTACACCTTC

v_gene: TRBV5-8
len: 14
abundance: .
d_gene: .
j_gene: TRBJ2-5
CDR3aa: CASSLAVLVETQYF
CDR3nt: TGTGCCAGCAGCTTGGCGGTATTGGTGGAGACCCAGTACTTC

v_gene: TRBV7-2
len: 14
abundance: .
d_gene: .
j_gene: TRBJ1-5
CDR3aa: CASSLDQGIQPQHF
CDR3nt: TGTGCCAGCAGCTTAGATCAGGGGATTCAGCCCCAGCATTTT

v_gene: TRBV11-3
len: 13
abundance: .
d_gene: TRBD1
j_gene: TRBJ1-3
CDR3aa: CASSRGPGNTIYF
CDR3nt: TGTGCCAGCAGCAGGGGGCCTGGAAACACCATATATTTT

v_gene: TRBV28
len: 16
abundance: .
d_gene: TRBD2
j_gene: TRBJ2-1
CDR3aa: CASSLWTSGSYNEQFF
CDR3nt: TGTGCCAGCAGCCTCTGGACTAGCGGGAGCTACAATGAGCAGTTCTTC

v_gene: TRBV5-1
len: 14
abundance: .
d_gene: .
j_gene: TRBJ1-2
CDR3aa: CASSIGHLTDGYTF
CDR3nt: TGCGCCAGCAGCATCGGACATCTAACCGATGGCTACACCTTC

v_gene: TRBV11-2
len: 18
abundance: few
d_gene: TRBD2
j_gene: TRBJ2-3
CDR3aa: CASSSYPSGGPSTDTQYF
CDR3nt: TGTGCCAGCAGCTCCTACCCTAGCGGGGGGCCTAGCACAGATACGCAGTATTTT

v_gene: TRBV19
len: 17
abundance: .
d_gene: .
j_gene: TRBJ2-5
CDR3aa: CASSLSRQGGGSETQYF
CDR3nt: TGTGCCAGTAGTCTATCTAGACAGGGAGGAGGGTCGGAGACCCAGTACTTC

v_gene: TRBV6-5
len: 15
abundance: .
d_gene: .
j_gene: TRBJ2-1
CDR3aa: CASMINRVVYNEQFF
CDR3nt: TGTGCCAGCATGATAAACAGGGTTGTATACAATGAGCAGTTCTTC

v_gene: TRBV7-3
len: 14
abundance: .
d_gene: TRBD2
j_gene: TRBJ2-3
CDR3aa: CASSSGLAGDTQYF
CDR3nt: TGTGCCAGCAGCTCTGGACTAGCGGGAGATACGCAGTATTTT

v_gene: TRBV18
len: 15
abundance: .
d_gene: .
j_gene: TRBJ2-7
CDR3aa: CASSTWGREQGEQYF
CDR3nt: TGTGCCAGCTCAACCTGGGGAAGAGAACAGGGCGAGCAGTACTTC

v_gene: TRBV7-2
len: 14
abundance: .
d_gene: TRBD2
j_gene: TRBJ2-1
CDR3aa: CASSFRGEYNEQFF
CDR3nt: TGTGCCAGCAGCTTCCGGGGGGAATACAATGAGCAGTTCTTC

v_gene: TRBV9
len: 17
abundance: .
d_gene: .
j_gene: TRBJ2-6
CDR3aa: CASSVEPGGFGANVLTF
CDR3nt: TGTGCCAGCAGCGTAGAACCAGGAGGCTTTGGGGCCAACGTCCTGACTTTC

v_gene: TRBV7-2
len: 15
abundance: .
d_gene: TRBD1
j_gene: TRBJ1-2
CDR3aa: CASSLATGGSGGYTF
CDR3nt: TGTGCCAGCAGCTTAGCGACAGGGGGCAGTGGGGGCTACACCTTC

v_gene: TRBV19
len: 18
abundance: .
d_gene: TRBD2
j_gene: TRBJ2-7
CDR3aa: CASLRTASSGGSIYEQYF
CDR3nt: TGTGCCAGCCTAAGGACAGCGTCTAGCGGGGGCTCGATCTACGAGCAGTACTTC

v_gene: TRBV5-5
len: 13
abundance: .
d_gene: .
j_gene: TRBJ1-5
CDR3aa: CASRLSINQPQHF
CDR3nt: TGTGCCAGCAGACTTAGCATCAATCAGCCCCAGCATTTT

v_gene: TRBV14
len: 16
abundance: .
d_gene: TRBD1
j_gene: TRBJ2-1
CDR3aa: CASSQLGQGQNNEQFF
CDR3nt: TGTGCCAGCAGCCAACTGGGACAGGGGCAAAACAATGAGCAGTTCTTC

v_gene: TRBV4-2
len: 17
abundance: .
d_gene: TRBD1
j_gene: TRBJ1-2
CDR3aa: CASSQSEGGSFTGGYTF
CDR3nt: TGTGCCAGCAGCCAGAGCGAAGGGGGCAGCTTCACGGGAGGCTACACCTTC

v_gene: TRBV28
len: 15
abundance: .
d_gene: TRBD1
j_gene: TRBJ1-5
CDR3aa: CASSLRWTGGQPQHF
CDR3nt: TGTGCCAGCAGTTTAAGATGGACAGGGGGACAGCCCCAGCATTTT

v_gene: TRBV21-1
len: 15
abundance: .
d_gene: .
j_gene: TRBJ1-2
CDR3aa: CASSNPGLMRNGYTF
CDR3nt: TGTGCCAGCAGCAATCCTGGACTAATGAGGAATGGCTACACCTTC

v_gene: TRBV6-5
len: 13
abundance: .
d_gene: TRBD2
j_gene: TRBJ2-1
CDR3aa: CASTASGRPDQFF
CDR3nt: TGTGCCAGCACCGCTAGCGGGAGGCCGGACCAGTTCTTC

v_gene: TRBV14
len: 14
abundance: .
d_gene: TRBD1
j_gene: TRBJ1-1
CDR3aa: CASRRQGGGAEAFF
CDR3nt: TGTGCCAGCAGACGACAGGGCGGAGGGGCTGAAGCTTTCTTT

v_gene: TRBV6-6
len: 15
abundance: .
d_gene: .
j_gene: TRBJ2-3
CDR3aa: CASSYWQGSTDTQYF
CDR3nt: TGTGCCAGCAGTTACTGGCAGGGTAGCACAGATACGCAGTATTTT

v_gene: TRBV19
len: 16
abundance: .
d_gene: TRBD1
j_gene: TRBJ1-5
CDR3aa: CASSSDRGGGNQPQHF
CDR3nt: TGTGCCAGTAGTAGTGACAGGGGAGGCGGCAATCAGCCCCAGCATTTT

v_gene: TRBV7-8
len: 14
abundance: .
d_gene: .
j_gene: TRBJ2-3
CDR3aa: CASSFSSSTDTQYF
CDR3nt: TGTGCCAGCAGCTTTAGTTCTAGCACAGATACGCAGTATTTT

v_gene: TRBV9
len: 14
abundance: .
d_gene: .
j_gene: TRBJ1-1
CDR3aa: CASSDRTEGTEAFF
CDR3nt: TGTGCCAGCAGCGATCGGACCGAGGGCACTGAAGCTTTCTTT

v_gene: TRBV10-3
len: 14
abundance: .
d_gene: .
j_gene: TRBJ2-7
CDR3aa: CAISPLPRSYEQYF
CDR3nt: TGTGCCATCAGTCCACTCCCGAGGTCCTACGAGCAGTACTTC

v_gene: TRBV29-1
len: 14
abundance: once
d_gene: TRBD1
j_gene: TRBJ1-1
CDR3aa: CSVAIGQDALEAFF
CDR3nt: TGCAGCGTTGCTATCGGACAGGATGCGCTGGAAGCTTTCTTT

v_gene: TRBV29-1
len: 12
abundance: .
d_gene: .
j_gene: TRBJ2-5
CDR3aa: CSVEEQEETQYF
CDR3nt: TGCAGCGTTGAAGAACAGGAAGAGACCCAGTACTTC

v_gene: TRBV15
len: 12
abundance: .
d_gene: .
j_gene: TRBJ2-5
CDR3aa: CATSSDRETQYF
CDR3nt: TGTGCCACCAGCAGCGATCGGGAGACCCAGTACTTC

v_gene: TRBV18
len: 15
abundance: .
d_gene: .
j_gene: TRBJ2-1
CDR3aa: CASSPGQNSYNEQFF
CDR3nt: TGTGCCAGCTCCCCTGGACAGAACTCCTACAATGAGCAGTTCTTC

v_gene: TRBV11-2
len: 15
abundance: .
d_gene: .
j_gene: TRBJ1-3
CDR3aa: CASSRRGQGGNTIYF
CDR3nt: TGTGCCAGCAGCCGGAGGGGCCAGGGCGGAAACACCATATATTTT

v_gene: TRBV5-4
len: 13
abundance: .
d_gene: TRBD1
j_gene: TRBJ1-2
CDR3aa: CASSLDRDNGYTF
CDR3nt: TGTGCCAGCAGCTTAGACAGGGACAATGGCTACACCTTC

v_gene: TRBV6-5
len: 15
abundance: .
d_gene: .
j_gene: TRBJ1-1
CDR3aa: CASRRWYGVVTEAFF
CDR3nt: TGTGCCAGCAGACGATGGTACGGGGTGGTTACTGAAGCTTTCTTT

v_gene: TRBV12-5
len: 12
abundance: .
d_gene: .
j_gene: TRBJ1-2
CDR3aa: CASSRGDYGYTF
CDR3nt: TGTGCTAGTTCCAGGGGCGACTATGGCTACACCTTC

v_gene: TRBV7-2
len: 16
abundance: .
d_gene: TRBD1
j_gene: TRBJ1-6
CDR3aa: CASSIIGTANNSPLHF
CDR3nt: TGTGCCAGCAGCATCATCGGGACAGCTAATAATTCACCCCTCCACTTT

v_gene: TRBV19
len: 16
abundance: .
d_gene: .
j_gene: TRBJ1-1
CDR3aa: CASNLGQGRLDTEAFF
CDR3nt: TGTGCCAGTAATCTCGGGCAGGGAAGGTTGGACACTGAAGCTTTCTTT

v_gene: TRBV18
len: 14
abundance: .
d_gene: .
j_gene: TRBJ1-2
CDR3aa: CASSPPRTNYGYTF
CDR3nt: TGTGCCAGCTCACCACCGAGGACTAACTATGGCTACACCTTC